This T cell receptor (beta chain) was recovered during a study of blood T cell repertoires in COVID-19. At the level of the study: Samples taken during acute and convalescent COVID-19 were collected in the United States, Italy and Spain. PBMCs, B-cell-depleted T cells, or T cells provided the cDNA or gDNA that made up the material.

V was cut by 11 bases and J by 5 bases, with 22 bases left in between. This CDR3 contains 14 residues. CDR1 and CDR2 (germline): MDHEN, SYDVKM. This clone was recorded only once. Generated by immunoSEQ multiplex PCR, the TCRdb table keeps only in-frame clones and is missing some. The sample contains about 200,000 clones, roughly 73% of which appear only once. The receptor's source is a woman of 80 years or more with active or convalescent COVID-19. Sample: peripheral blood. V usage is TRBV28 and J usage is TRBJ2-7; D not resolved. DNA of the CDR3: TGTGCCGGAAAACCCCACGCCGGTCGGGACGAGCAGTACTTC. Translation: CAGKPHAGRDEQYF.